This T cell receptor (beta chain) was identified during a study of T cell responses to AZD1222 COVID-19 vaccine (dated by TCRdb to the early 2020s). About the investigation overall: A total of 230 to 250 trial participants underwent TCR sequencing, of whom under 220 had received two doses of AZD1222 and about 25 had received two doses of the MenACWY control vaccine. Enrollment into the trials was organized by age into subgroups of 18-55, 56-69 and 70-plus years, and those subgroups contained 148, 28 and 57 TCR-sequenced participants, respectively.

Per the publication, the time point label means: about 28 days (+/-7) after the second vaccine dose. AZD1222 recipients with second doses at about 4 weeks or about 12 weeks were pooled, because spike-specific TCR depth and breadth did not differ between schedules. The vaccinee samples were drawn from two UK trials, COV001 and COV002, one of which was a single-blind randomized controlled phase 2/3 trial testing AZD1222 (ChAdOx1 nCoV-19) in healthy adults. For TCRbeta chain sequencing, PBMC samples from trial participants were taken at day 0 and at day 28 after the second dose. The germline V gene gives CDR1 as MNHEY and CDR2 as SVGEGT. The CDR3 has 14 amino acids, counting the end cysteine and phenylalanine. Of all the DNA, just the CDR3 is kept, 42 bases in frame from base 1. Cut back by 5 bases and 4 bases, the V and J ends lie 14 bases apart. Paper-wide results and their limitations: Reportedly, almost half of the unique spike-specific TCRs recognized epitopes lying outside the regions that are mutated in the B.1.351 and B.1.1.7 variants. Participants were mostly white British, with more females than males. The authors suggested clonal diversity may have been underestimated. Because no day 14 peak-response samples were available, the repertoires could be characterized only after the peak T cell response. The 56-69-year group was small, and its depth increase did not reach significance, likely because of low power. Vaccine-associated CD4 TCRs spanned the whole spike protein, with dominant responses in regions 160-218 and 743-854. Spike-specific TCR breadth and depth rose significantly after two AZD1222 doses compared with day 0 and with MenACWY recipients. Conclusions about previously exposed vaccinees are limited because only six or seven AZD1222 recipients were SARS-CoV-2 seropositive at baseline.

In this sample, this clone turned up a few times. Its antigen is still unknown. No clone much larger than this one lies a single base away; base qualities are absent. The CDR3 regions of human TCRbeta chains were subjected to immunosequencing. The study's own analysis went as follows. Repertoire TCRs were matched against a reference library of SARS-CoV-2-specific TCRs generated with the MIRA antigen-specificity platform. Breadth was defined as the fraction of unique TCRs that were SARS-CoV-2-associated. Depth was defined as the fraction of total T cells that were SARS-CoV-2-associated. Using the MIRA data, every spike-specific TCR was mapped to the spike region that the TCR reacted to and assigned to either a CD4 or a CD8 class. Log10-transformed breadth and depth values were compared by one-way ANOVA with Sidak's multiple comparisons tests. Imported from immuneACCESS, the table was reduced by TCRdb to in-frame sequences with V and J called. These copies leave out some clones; in studies compared against another copy, an unresolved V gene accounts for under half, and the cause of the remainder is not known. V and J calls and clone size are those listed in that table; D and trimming were worked out from the DNA. A total of about 130,000 clones appear in this sample, roughly 90% of them only once. The top ten constitute approximately 0.98% of the sample.

The V and J segments used are TRBV6-2 or TRBV6-3 and TRBJ1-2; the D gene cannot be resolved reliably. The sample in question was peripheral blood, obtained 28 days after the second AZD1222 dose. This sequence was found in an adult who received the AZD1222 COVID-19 vaccine. For the CDR3, the sequence is CASSNPRGGYGYTF. The DNA sequence is given as TGTGCCAGCAGTAACCCTCGGGGTGGCTATGGCTACACCTTC.